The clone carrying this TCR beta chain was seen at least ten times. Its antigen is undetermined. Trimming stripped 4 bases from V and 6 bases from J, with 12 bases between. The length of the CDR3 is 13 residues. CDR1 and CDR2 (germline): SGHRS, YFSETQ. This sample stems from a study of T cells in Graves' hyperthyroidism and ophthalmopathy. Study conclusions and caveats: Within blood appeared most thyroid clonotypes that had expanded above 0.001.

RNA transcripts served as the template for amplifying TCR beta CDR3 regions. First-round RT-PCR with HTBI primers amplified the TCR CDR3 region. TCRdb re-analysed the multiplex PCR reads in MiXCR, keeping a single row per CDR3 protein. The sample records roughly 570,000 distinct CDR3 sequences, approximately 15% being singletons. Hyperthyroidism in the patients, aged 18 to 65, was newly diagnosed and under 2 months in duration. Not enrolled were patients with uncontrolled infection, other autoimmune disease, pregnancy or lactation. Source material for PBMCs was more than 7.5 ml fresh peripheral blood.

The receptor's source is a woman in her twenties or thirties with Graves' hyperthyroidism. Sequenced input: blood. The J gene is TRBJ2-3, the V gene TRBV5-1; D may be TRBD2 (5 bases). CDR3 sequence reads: CASSRRRSDTQYF. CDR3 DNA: TGCGCCAGCAGCCGGAGGAGGTCGGATACGCAGTATTTT.